This T cell receptor beta chain comes out of a study of identical twins' blood T cells. Across the whole study: Roughly 12 libraries, six alpha and six beta, gave 50 million to 55 million reads. Whole-study findings and limits: V gene usage reportedly matched far better within twin pairs than unrelated donors.

This CDR3 has 13 amino acids. Germline CDR1 reads SGHDN; CDR2 reads FVKESK. This clonotype appeared once. The antigen remains undetermined. Sequence at one end of the junction differs from germline and may be a read error. MiXCR was run by TCRdb on the 5' RACE reads, yielding one entry per CDR3 protein. The sample holds 400,000 or so distinct CDR3 sequences; roughly 30% are singletons and the top ten take about 6%. Six healthy women, forming three identical twin pairs, donated samples. The clonotype originates from a woman between 18 and 50 years old in good health. Material: PBMCs. The chain combines TRBV14 with TRBJ1-2; D is unresolved. The CDR3 spells CASSPYRRYGYAF. CDR3 DNA sequence: TGTGCCAGCAGCCCATACCGACGATATGGCTACGCCTTC.